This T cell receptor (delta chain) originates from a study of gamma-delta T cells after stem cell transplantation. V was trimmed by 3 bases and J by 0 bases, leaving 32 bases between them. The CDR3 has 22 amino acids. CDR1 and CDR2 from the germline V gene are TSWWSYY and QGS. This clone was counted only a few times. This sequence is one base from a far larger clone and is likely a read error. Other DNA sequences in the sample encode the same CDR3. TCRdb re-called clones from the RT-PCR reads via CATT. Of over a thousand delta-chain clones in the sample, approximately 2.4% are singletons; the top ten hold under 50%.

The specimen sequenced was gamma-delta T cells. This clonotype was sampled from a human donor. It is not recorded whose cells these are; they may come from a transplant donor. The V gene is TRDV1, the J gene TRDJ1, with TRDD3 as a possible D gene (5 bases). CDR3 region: CALGEGRTKAAGGLSYTDKLIF. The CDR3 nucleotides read TGTGCTCTTGGGGAGGGTCGAACCAAGGCGGCGGGGGGGCTTTCGTACACCGATAAACTCATCTTT.